These T cell receptor beta chains were read from a single sample in a study of tumor-infiltrating lymphocytes in localized non-small cell lung cancer. Sequencing was performed with immunoSEQ multiplex PCR; in TCRdb, only in-frame clones are kept and a portion is missing. The sample gives 13,000 to 15,000 clones, 80% to 90% of which show up once; 2.6% is in the top ten. Sequenced input: lung tumor tissue. The receptors shown here come from a human donor with non-small cell lung cancer. CDR3s include the opening cysteine and the closing phenylalanine or tryptophan. D genes are given only for firm matches. For some rows the clone size is stated as once, few or many, or as a class when expanded; others skip it.

v_gene,d_gene,j_gene,abundance,CDR3aa,CDR3nt
TRBV11-1,-,TRBJ1-1,once,CASHFQGSYMNTEAFF,TGTGCCAGCCACTTCCAGGGGTCCTATATGAACACTGAAGCTTTCTTT
TRBV29-1,-,TRBJ1-1,-,CSGMRQGGGTEAFF,TGCAGCGGGATGAGGCAGGGCGGGGGCACTGAAGCTTTCTTT
TRBV5-1,TRBD1,TRBJ1-6,-,CASSGGTGHNSPLHF,TGCGCCAGCAGCGGTGGGACAGGTCATAATTCACCCCTCCACTTT
TRBV4-1,TRBD2,TRBJ2-6,-,CASSQGPAGGLSGANVLTF,TGCGCCAGCAGCCAAGGGCCAGCGGGGGGTCTCTCCGGGGCCAACGTCCTGACTTTC
TRBV5-4,TRBD2,TRBJ2-1,-,CASSLDISGHNEQFF,TGTGCCAGCAGCTTGGATATTAGCGGGCATAATGAGCAGTTCTTC
TRBV19,TRBD1,TRBJ1-1,-,CASSRTGARTEAFF,TGTGCCAGTAGTAGGACAGGGGCGAGAACTGAAGCTTTCTTT
TRBV12-5,-,TRBJ1-2,once,CASGLGNGYTF,TGTGCTAGTGGTTTGGGGAATGGCTACACCTTC
TRBV4-2,-,TRBJ2-3,few,CASSQASTDTQYF,TGTGCCAGCAGCCAAGCTAGCACAGATACGCAGTATTTT
TRBV7-3,-,TRBJ2-1,-,CASSLTPIYNEQFF,TGTGCCAGCAGCTTAACCCCTATTTACAATGAGCAGTTCTTC
TRBV11-2,-,TRBJ1-1,-,CASSLSGYTEAFF,TGTGCCAGCAGCTTGTCAGGGTACACTGAAGCTTTCTTT
TRBV30,-,TRBJ2-3,-,CAWNRDRGDTQYF,TGTGCCTGGAACCGGGACCGAGGGGATACGCAGTATTTT
TRBV30,-,TRBJ1-3,-,CAWTHRGNTIYF,TGTGCCTGGACTCACAGGGGAAACACCATATATTTT
TRBV11-2,-,TRBJ2-5,-,CASSLDLKGDETQYF,TGTGCCAGCAGCTTAGATTTGAAAGGGGATGAGACCCAGTACTTC
TRBV6-5,TRBD1,TRBJ1-2,-,CASLPGQGGNYGYTF,TGTGCCAGCTTACCCGGACAGGGAGGGAACTATGGCTACACCTTC
TRBV7-9,TRBD1,TRBJ1-1,-,CASSSEGQQNTEAFF,TGTGCCAGCAGCTCCGAGGGACAGCAGAACACTGAAGCTTTCTTT
TRBV23-1,-,TRBJ2-3,-,CASSQSTTSTDTQYF,TGCGCCAGCAGTCAATCGACGACTAGCACAGATACGCAGTATTTT
TRBV4-1,-,TRBJ2-7,-,CASSQETEYEQYF,TGCGCCAGCAGCCAAGAAACCGAATACGAGCAGTACTTC
TRBV12-5,-,TRBJ2-1,-,CASGLVPTSFSYNEQFF,TGTGCTAGTGGTTTGGTACCTACCTCTTTCTCCTACAATGAGCAGTTCTTC
TRBV7-2,-,TRBJ2-7,-,CASSLAAILGEQYF,TGTGCCAGCAGCTTAGCAGCGATCCTTGGGGAGCAGTACTTC
TRBV7-3,-,TRBJ2-2,-,CASSLFSVANTGELFF,TGTGCCAGCAGCTTATTTTCCGTAGCGAACACCGGGGAGCTGTTTTTT
TRBV7-3,-,TRBJ1-2,-,CASSLAGGEGGYTF,TGTGCCAGCAGCTTAGCTGGGGGGGAAGGAGGCTACACCTTC
TRBV6-5,TRBD1,TRBJ2-1,-,CASSSQDRGRGNEQFF,TGTGCCAGCAGTTCCCAAGACAGGGGGCGTGGGAATGAGCAGTTCTTC
TRBV9,TRBD1,TRBJ1-4,-,CASSVGGGQGNEKLFF,TGTGCCAGCAGCGTAGGAGGGGGACAGGGCAATGAAAAACTGTTTTTT
TRBV5-8,-,TRBJ1-1,-,CASSLRPKAFF,TGTGCCAGCAGCTTAAGACCTAAAGCTTTCTTT
TRBV6-1,TRBD1,TRBJ1-2,-,CASWGQGYGYTF,TGTGCCAGCTGGGGACAGGGCTATGGCTACACCTTC
TRBV27,TRBD2,TRBJ2-2,-,CASKTGTTYTGELFF,TGTGCCAGCAAAACCGGGACTACCTACACCGGGGAGCTGTTTTTT
TRBV5-1,TRBD2,TRBJ2-5,-,CASSGTSGRKETQYF,TGCGCCAGCAGCGGGACTAGCGGGAGGAAAGAGACCCAGTACTTC
TRBV5-4,-,TRBJ2-1,-,CASSYVAFGNEQFF,TGTGCCAGCAGCTACGTAGCCTTTGGGAATGAGCAGTTCTTC
TRBV14,-,TRBJ2-7,-,CASSPASLGGEQYF,TGTGCCAGCAGCCCAGCTTCGTTGGGGGGCGAGCAGTACTTC
TRBV4-2,TRBD2,TRBJ2-6,-,CASSQGLAGGPGIGANVLTF,TGTGCCAGCAGCCAGGGACTAGCGGGAGGCCCTGGCATCGGGGCCAACGTCCTGACTTTC
TRBV30,-,TRBJ1-1,medium-sized,CAWSTTGDTEAFF,TGTGCCTGGAGTACGACTGGGGACACTGAAGCTTTCTTT
TRBV30,-,TRBJ1-3,-,CAWSRGPGNTIYF,TGTGCCTGGAGTAGAGGGCCGGGAAACACCATATATTTT
TRBV11-3,-,TRBJ2-3,-,CASSLSGGTDTQYF,TGTGCCAGCAGCTTATCCGGGGGCACAGATACGCAGTATTTT
TRBV12-5,-,TRBJ2-3,few,CASGLVKRLSTDTQYF,TGTGCTAGTGGTTTGGTTAAGAGGCTTAGCACAGATACGCAGTATTTT
TRBV19,-,TRBJ1-3,once,CASSSGGNTIYF,TGTGCCAGTAGTTCTGGGGGAAACACCATATATTTT
TRBV7-2,-,TRBJ2-1,-,CASSSAYYNEQFF,TGTGCCAGCAGCTCGGCTTACTACAATGAGCAGTTCTTC
TRBV19,TRBD1,TRBJ2-7,-,CASSIGGQGLFEQYF,TGTGCCAGTAGTATAGGGGGACAGGGTTTGTTTGAGCAGTACTTC
TRBV5-6,-,TRBJ1-2,-,CASSSGGVGGYTF,TGTGCCAGCAGCTCGGGGGGGGTTGGCGGCTACACCTTC
TRBV7-6,TRBD1,TRBJ2-3,once,CASSLVGGGTDTQYF,TGTGCCAGCAGCTTAGTAGGGGGCGGCACAGATACGCAGTATTTT
TRBV4-3,-,TRBJ2-5,-,CASSQDFRRSQETQYF,TGCGCCAGCAGCCAAGATTTTAGGCGGTCCCAAGAGACCCAGTACTTC
TRBV19,-,TRBJ1-4,-,CASSIEAWGRRDEKLFF,TGTGCCAGTAGTATAGAGGCTTGGGGACGCCGGGATGAAAAACTGTTTTTT
TRBV29-1,TRBD2,TRBJ2-1,-,CSVTSGYSYNEQFF,TGCAGCGTGACTAGCGGGTACTCCTACAATGAGCAGTTCTTC
TRBV5-6,-,TRBJ2-5,-,CASTYTGSQETQYF,TGTGCCAGCACCTACACCGGCAGCCAAGAGACCCAGTACTTC
TRBV5-1,-,TRBJ2-5,few,CASSLDTSQETQYF,TGCGCCAGCAGCCTTGACACCTCCCAAGAGACCCAGTACTTC
TRBV7-8,TRBD1,TRBJ1-2,-,CASSLGQGVYGYTF,TGTGCCAGCAGCCTGGGACAGGGAGTTTATGGCTACACCTTC
TRBV5-6,TRBD2,TRBJ2-7,once,CASSLPPGLAGVKYF,TGTGCCAGCAGTCTCCCCCCGGGACTAGCGGGTGTAAAGTACTTC
TRBV18,TRBD2,TRBJ2-1,-,CASSPRSSGREYNEQFF,TGTGCCAGCTCACCACGTTCCTCCGGGAGGGAATACAATGAGCAGTTCTTC
TRBV29-1,-,TRBJ2-7,few,CSGRQAGSEQYF,TGCAGCGGCCGACAGGCGGGGAGCGAGCAGTACTTC
TRBV6-4,-,TRBJ2-3,-,CASSERSTDTQYF,TGTGCCAGCAGCGAGAGGAGCACAGATACGCAGTATTTT
TRBV14,-,TRBJ2-7,-,CASSQDQGWQYF,TGTGCCAGCAGCCAAGATCAGGGATGGCAGTACTTC
TRBV29-1,TRBD1,TRBJ1-1,-,CSVDPDRGIGTEAFF,TGCAGCGTTGATCCGGACAGGGGGATAGGCACTGAAGCTTTCTTT
TRBV28,-,TRBJ2-6,-,CASSWTLPNVLTF,TGTGCCAGCAGTTGGACACTCCCCAACGTCCTGACTTTC
TRBV7-2,TRBD1,TRBJ1-2,-,CASSPGQGYYGYTF,TGTGCCAGCAGCCCGGGACAGGGGTACTATGGCTACACCTTC